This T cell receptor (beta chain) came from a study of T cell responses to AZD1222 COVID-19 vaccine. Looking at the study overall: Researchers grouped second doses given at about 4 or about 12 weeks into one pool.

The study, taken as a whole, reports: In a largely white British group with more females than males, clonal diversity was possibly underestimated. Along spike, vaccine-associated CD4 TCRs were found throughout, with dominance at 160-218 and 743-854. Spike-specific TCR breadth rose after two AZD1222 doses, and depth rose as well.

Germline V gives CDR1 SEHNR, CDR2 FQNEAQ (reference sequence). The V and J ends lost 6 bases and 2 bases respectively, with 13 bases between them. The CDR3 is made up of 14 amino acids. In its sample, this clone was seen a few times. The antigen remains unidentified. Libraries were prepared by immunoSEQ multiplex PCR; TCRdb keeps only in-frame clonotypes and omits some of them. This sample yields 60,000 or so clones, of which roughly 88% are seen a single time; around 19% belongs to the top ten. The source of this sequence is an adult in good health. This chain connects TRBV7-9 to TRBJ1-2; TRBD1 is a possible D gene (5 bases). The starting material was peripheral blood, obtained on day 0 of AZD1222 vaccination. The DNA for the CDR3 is TGTGCCAGCAGGAGCCCGACAGCCAACTATGGCTACACCTTC. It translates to CASRSPTANYGYTF. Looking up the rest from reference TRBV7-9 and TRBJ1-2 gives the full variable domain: DTGVSQNPRHKITKRGQNVTFRCDPISEHNRLYWYRQTLGQGPEFLTYFQNEAQLEKSRLLSDRFSAERPKGSFSTLEIQRTEQGDSAMYLCASRSPTANYGYTFGSGTRLTVV.